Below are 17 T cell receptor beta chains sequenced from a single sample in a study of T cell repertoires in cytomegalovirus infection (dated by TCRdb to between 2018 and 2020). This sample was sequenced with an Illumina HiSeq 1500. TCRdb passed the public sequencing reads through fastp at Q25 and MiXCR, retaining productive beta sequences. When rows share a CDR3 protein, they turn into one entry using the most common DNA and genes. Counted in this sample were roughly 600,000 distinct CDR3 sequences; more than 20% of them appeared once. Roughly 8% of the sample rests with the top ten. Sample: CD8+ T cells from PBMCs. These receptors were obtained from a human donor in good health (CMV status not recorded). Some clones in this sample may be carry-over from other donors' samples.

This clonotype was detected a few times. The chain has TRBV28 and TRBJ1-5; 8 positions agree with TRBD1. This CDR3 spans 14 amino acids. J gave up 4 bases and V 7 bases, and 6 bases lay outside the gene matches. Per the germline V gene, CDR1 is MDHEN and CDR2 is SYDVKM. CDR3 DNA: TGTGCCAGCACTGGGACAGGTGCTAATCAGCCCCAGCATTTT. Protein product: CASTGTGANQPQHF. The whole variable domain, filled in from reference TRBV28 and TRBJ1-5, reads DVKVTQSSRYLVKRTGEKVFLECVQDMDHENMFWYRQDPGLGLRLIYFSYDVKMKEKGDIPEGYSVSREKKERFSLILESASTNQTSMYLCASTGTGANQPQHFGDGTRLSIL.

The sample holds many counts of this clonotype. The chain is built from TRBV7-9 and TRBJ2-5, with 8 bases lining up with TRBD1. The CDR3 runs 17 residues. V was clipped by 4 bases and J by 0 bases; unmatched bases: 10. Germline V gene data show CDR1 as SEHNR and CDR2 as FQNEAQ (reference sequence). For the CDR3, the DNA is TGTGCCAGCAGCTACCGGGACAGGTTTCCGTACCAAGAGACCCAGTACTTC. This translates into CASSYRDRFPYQETQYF.

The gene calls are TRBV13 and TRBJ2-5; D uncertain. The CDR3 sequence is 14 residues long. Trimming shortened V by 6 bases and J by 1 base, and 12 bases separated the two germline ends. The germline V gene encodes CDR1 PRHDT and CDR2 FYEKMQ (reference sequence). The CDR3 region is CASSREGFQETQYF. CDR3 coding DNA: TGTGCCAGCAGTCGAGAAGGGTTCCAAGAGACCCAGTACTTC.

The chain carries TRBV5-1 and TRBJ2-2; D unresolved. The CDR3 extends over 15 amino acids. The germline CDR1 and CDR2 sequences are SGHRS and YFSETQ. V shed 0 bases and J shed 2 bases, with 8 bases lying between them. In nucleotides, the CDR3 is TGCGCCAGCAGCTTGGCCGCGCCCAACACCGGGGAGCTGTTTTTT. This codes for CASSLAAPNTGELFF.

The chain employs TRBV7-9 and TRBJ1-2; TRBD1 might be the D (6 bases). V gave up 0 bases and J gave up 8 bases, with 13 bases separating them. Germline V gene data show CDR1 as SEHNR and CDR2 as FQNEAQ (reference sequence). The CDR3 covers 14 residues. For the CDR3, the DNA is TGTGCCAGCAGCTTAGCCCCCATCCAGGGGGGCTACACCTTC. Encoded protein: CASSLAPIQGGYTF.

The CDR3 DNA reads as TGTGCCAGCAGTTACAGGGAAACAGATACGCAGTATTTT. Translation gives CASSYRETDTQYF. The genes are TRBV6-2 or TRBV6-3 and TRBJ2-3, with D unresolved. V was pared by 2 bases and J by 3 bases, with 6 bases between. The CDR3 loop spans 13 amino acids. The germline V gene has CDR1 MNHEY and CDR2 SVGEGT.

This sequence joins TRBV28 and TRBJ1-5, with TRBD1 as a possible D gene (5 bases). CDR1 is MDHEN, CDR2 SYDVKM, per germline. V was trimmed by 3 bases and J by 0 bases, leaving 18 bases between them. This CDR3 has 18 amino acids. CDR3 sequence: CASSFTTDRFNSNQPQHF. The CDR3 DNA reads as TGTGCCAGCAGTTTTACCACAGACAGATTTAATAGCAATCAGCCCCAGCATTTT.

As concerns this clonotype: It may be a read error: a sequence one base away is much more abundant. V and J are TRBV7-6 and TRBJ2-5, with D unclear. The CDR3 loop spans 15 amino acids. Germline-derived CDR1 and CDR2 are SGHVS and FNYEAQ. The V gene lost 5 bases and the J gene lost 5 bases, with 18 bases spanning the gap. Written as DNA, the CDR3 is TGTGCCAGCAGCCTTGACGATGCGGCTGAGGAGACCCAGTACTTC. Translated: CASSLDDAAEETQYF. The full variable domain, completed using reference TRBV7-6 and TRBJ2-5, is GAGVSQSPRYKVTKRGQDVALRCDPISGHVSLYWYRQALGQGPEFLTYFNYEAQQDKSGLPNDRFSAERPEGSISTLTIQRTEQRDSAMYRCASSLDDAAEETQYFGPGTRLLVL.

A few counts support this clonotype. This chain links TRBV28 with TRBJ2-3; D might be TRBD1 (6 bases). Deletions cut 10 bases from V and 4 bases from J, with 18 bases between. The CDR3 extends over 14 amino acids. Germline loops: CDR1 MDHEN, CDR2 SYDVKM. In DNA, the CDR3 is TGTGCCACCGCAGGGGTTGGGATTTCAGATACGCAGTATTTT. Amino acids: CATAGVGISDTQYF.

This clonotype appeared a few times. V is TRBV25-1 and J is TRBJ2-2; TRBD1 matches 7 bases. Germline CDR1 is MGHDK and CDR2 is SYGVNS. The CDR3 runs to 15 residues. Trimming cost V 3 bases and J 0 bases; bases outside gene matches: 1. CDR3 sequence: CASSDGTANTGELFF. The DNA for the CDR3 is TGTGCCAGCAGTGATGGGACAGCGAACACCGGGGAGCTGTTTTTT. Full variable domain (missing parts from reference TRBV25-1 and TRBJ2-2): EADIYQTPRYLVIGTGKKITLECSQTMGHDKMYWYQQDPGMELHLIHYSYGVNSTEKGDLSSESTVSRIRTEHFPLTLESARPSHTSQYLCASSDGTANTGELFFGEGSRLTVL.

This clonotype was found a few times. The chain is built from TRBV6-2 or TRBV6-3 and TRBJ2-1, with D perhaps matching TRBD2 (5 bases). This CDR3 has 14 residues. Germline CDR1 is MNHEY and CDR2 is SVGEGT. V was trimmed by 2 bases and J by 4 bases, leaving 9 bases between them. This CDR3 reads CASSYRRRYNEQFF. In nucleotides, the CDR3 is TGTGCCAGCAGTTACCGCCGGAGGTACAATGAGCAGTTCTTC.

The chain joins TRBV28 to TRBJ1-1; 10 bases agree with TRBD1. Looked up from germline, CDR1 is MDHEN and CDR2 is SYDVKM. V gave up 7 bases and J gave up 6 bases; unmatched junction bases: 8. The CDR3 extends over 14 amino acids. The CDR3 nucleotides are TGTGCCAGCACCAAGACAGGGGGCGGACCTGAAGCTTTCTTT. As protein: CASTKTGGGPEAFF.

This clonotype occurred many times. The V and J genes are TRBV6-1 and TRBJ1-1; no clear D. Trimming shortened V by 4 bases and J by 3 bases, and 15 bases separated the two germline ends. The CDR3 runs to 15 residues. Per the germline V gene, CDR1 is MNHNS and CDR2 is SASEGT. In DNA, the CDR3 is TGTGCCAGCAGTGGTACCGTTTGGCGGGACACTGAAGCTTTCTTT. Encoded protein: CASSGTVWRDTEAFF.

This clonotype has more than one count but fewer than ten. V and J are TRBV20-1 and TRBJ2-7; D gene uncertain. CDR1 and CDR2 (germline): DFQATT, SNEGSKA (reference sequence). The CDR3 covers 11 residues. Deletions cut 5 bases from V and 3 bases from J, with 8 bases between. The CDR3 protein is CSAGVVYEQYF. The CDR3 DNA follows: TGCAGTGCTGGTGTGGTCTACGAGCAGTACTTC.

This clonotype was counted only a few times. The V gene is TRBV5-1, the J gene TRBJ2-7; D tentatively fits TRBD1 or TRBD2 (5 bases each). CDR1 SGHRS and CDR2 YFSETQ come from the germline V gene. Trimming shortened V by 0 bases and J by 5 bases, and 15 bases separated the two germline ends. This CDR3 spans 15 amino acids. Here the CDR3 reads CASSLAPGPGDEQYF. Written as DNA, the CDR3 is TGCGCCAGCAGCTTGGCCCCGGGACCAGGCGACGAGCAGTACTTC.

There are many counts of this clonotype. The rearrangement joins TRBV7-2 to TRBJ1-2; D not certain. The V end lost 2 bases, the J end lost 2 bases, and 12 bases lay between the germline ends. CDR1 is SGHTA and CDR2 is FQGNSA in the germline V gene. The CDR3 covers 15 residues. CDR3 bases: TGTGCCAGCAGCTTAATACAGAGGGAGAACTATGGCTACACCTTC. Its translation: CASSLIQRENYGYTF.

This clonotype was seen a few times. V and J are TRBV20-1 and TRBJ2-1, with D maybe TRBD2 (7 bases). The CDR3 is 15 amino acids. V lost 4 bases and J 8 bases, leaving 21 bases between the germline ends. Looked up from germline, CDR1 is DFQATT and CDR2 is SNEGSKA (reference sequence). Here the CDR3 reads CSATEGGGPPDEQFF. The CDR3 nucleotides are TGCAGTGCTACGGAGGGGGGGGGGCCCCCCGATGAGCAGTTCTTC.